The 31 T cell receptor beta chains below were found in one sample sequenced in a study of cytomegalovirus exposure and HLA in healthy donors. The PCR contained 60 Vbeta and 13 Jbeta primers. Repertoires were generated with immunoSEQ multiplex PCR, while TCRdb's copy carries only in-frame clones and drops some. The sample lists some 100,000 clones, around 80% occurring once. The sequenced sample was PBMCs. The receptors derive from a woman aged 45-60 years in good health and CMV-seropositive.

V and J are TRBV6-5 and TRBJ1-1; D is unclear. This CDR3 is built from 14 residues. Germline CDR1 is MNHEY and CDR2 is SVGAGI. Between the trimmed V and J ends, which lost 8 bases and 5 bases, there was a span of 18 bases. The CDR3 sequence: CASGSPRRRTEAFF. The CDR3 bases are TGTGCCAGCGGCTCGCCGAGAAGGAGGACTGAAGCTTTCTTT.

This chain uses TRBV19 with TRBJ2-7; no reliable D call. Germline CDR1 is LNHDA and CDR2 is SQIVND (reference sequence). The V gene lost 5 bases and the J gene lost 4 bases, with 15 bases spanning the gap. This CDR3 comprises 14 residues. In nucleotides, the CDR3 is TGTGCCAGTAGTCTCACGCACAGAAATTACGAGCAGTACTTC. This gives the protein CASSLTHRNYEQYF.

This clone occurred once. V gene TRBV6-1 combines with J gene TRBJ2-7; 8 positions agree with TRBD1. CDR1 and CDR2 from the germline V gene are MNHNS and SASEGT. With V trimmed by 3 bases and J by 3 bases, 7 bases remained unmatched. This CDR3 spans 15 amino acids. CDR3 in DNA: TGTGCCAGCAGTGAGGGGGACAGGAGAAACTACGAGCAGTACTTC. This translates into CASSEGDRRNYEQYF.

Notes on this clone: Germline is not matched at one junction end, which may reflect a read error. This same CDR3 is encoded by further DNA sequences in the sample. The rearrangement uses TRBV29-1 and TRBJ1-4; D possibly corresponds to TRBD1 (5 bases). This CDR3 region has 14 residues. Germline assignment: CDR1 SQVTM and CDR2 ANQGSEA. CDR3 nucleotides: TGCAGCGTTGGCAAGGGGTCAACTAATGAAAAGCTGTTTTTT. Translated, it gives CSVGKGSTNEKLFF.

This chain connects TRBV7-9 to TRBJ2-1; possible D gene TRBD1, 5 bases. This CDR3 spans 16 amino acids. Germline CDR1 is SEHNR and CDR2 is FQNEAQ (reference sequence). V lost 5 bases to trimming and J lost 0 bases, with 14 bases between them. As DNA, the CDR3 is TGTGCCAGCAGCCCGTGGACATCTAGCTCCTACAATGAGCAGTTCTTC. Its protein is CASSPWTSSSYNEQFF.

The chain couples TRBV27 to TRBJ2-7, with D possibly TRBD1 on 5 matching bases. The CDR3 has 14 residues. Germline CDR1 reads MNHEY; CDR2 reads SMNVEV (reference sequence). Trimming removed 8 bases at V and 5 bases at J, with 19 bases between. The CDR3 DNA reads as TGTGCCAGCGGTGCTGAAGGGGAATTCAACGAGCAGTACTTC. Its translation: CASGAEGEFNEQYF.

This chain joins TRBV5-1 and TRBJ2-1; D is undetermined. Germline CDR1 SGHRS, CDR2 YFSETQ. The germline V and J ends were trimmed by 0 bases and 3 bases, with 7 bases remaining between them. This CDR3 contains 14 residues. The CDR3 protein is CASSLDGSYNEQFF. CDR3 sequence (DNA): TGCGCCAGCAGCTTGGATGGCAGCTACAATGAGCAGTTCTTC. The whole variable domain, filled in from reference TRBV5-1 and TRBJ2-1, reads KAGVTQTPRYLIKTRGQQVTLSCSPISGHRSVSWYQQTPGQGLQFLFEYFSETQRNKGNFPGRFSGRQFSNSRSEMNVSTLELGDSALYLCASSLDGSYNEQFFGPGTRLTVL.

This clone has a single count. The chain carries TRBV2 and TRBJ1-2; D may be TRBD1 (6 bases). The CDR3 is made up of 13 amino acids. Between the trimmed V and J ends, which lost 5 bases and 5 bases, there was a span of 12 bases. CDR1 and CDR2 from the germline V gene are SNHLY and FYNNEI. The CDR3: CASSLDRDYGYTF. The CDR3 coding sequence is TGTGCCAGCAGTCTGGACAGAGATTATGGCTACACCTTC.

This sequence joins TRBV6-5 and TRBJ1-1, with D unclear. The ends were cut back, 7 bases at V and 8 bases at J, with 17 bases in the middle. Germline assignment: CDR1 MNHEY and CDR2 SVGAGI. CDR3 length equals 13 residues. The CDR3 sequence: CASTDRRQAEAFF. CDR3 in DNA: TGTGCCAGCACTGATCGACGGCAGGCGGAAGCTTTCTTT.

V gene TRBV19 combines with J gene TRBJ1-5, with TRBD1 as a possible D gene (6 bases). V gave up 3 bases and J gave up 2 bases, with 11 bases separating them. The CDR3 extends over 15 amino acids. Germline lookup yields CDR1 LNHDA and CDR2 SQIVND (reference sequence). CDR3 sequence: CASSIGRGGNQPQHF. CDR3 DNA: TGTGCCAGTAGTATTGGCAGGGGTGGCAATCAGCCCCAGCATTTT.

This clone is a singleton in its sample. One end of the junction does not line up with germline, which may come from a read error. This CDR3 is also generated by other DNA sequences in the sample. This chain joins TRBV7-9 and TRBJ2-4, with 9 bases lining up with TRBD1. Looked up from germline, CDR1 is SEHNR and CDR2 is FQNEAQ (reference sequence). The CDR3 sequence is 18 residues long. The DNA for the CDR3 is TGCGCCAGCAGCTTAAAGGGACAGGGACTTCTAGCCAAAAACATTCAGTACTTC. This sequence encodes CASSLKGQGLLAKNIQYF.

Written as DNA, the CDR3 is TGTGCCAGCAGTCTTACAGGGCCCGCTGAGCTGTTTTTT. Protein: CASSLTGPAELFF. The V call is TRBV27, the J call TRBJ2-2; weak D call: TRBD1 (6 bases). The germline CDR1 and CDR2 sequences are MNHEY and SMNVEV (reference sequence). The CDR3 loop spans 13 amino acids. Trimming removed 5 bases from V and 11 bases from J, with 15 bases in between.

This clone was detected a few times. The chain recombines TRBV5-1 with TRBJ1-2; 7 nucleotides line up with TRBD1. The V segment lost 1 base and the J segment 2 bases; nucleotides outside the gene matches: 2. Looked up from germline, CDR1 is SGHRS and CDR2 is YFSETQ. The CDR3 sequence is 14 residues long. CDR3 bases: TGCGCCAGCAGCTTGACCAGGGGGAACTATGGCTACACCTTC. Its protein product is CASSLTRGNYGYTF.

This rearrangement joins TRBV9 to TRBJ1-3, with 8 bases identical to TRBD1. The CDR3 is made up of 16 amino acids. Germline V gene lookup returns CDR1 SGDLS and CDR2 YYNGEE. Germline trimming cut 0 bases from V and 3 bases from J; bases unmatched to any gene: 5. CDR3 sequence: CASSVGQGAGGNTIYF. CDR3 coding DNA: TGTGCCAGCAGCGTAGGGCAGGGGGCCGGTGGAAACACCATATATTTT.

The chain is built from TRBV6-1 and TRBJ1-2; the D gene is possibly TRBD1 (5 bases). The CDR3 is made up of 14 amino acids. Trimming left V 5 bases short and J 2 bases short, with 12 bases between. Germline CDR1 and CDR2: MNHNS and SASEGT. CDR3 sequence: CASSQAAGNYGYTF. The CDR3 DNA follows: TGTGCCAGCAGTCAGGCGGCAGGGAACTATGGCTACACCTTC.

CDR3 in amino acids: CASSLGQITEAFF. CDR3 in DNA: TGTGCCAGCAGCCTCGGACAGATCACTGAAGCTTTCTTT. This sequence joins TRBV7-9 and TRBJ1-1; D possibly corresponds to TRBD1 (6 bases). The CDR3 is 13 amino acids. V lost 5 bases and J 4 bases, leaving 11 bases between the germline ends. Per the germline V gene, CDR1 is SEHNR and CDR2 is FQNEAQ (reference sequence).

The genes are TRBV7-3 and TRBJ2-1; 12 bases agree with TRBD2. Germline loops: CDR1 SGHTA, CDR2 FQGTGA. J was trimmed by 5 bases and V by 3 bases; bases with no gene match: 5. CDR3 length: 16 amino acids. The CDR3 DNA reads as TGTGCCAGCAGCTTCAGACTAGCGGGAGCCGACAATGAGCAGTTCTTC. This codes for CASSFRLAGADNEQFF. The complete variable domain, with remaining parts taken from reference TRBV7-3 and TRBJ2-1, reads GAGVSQTPSNKVTEKGKYVELRCDPISGHTALYWYRQSLGQGPEFLIYFQGTGAADDSGLPNDRFFAVRPEGSVSTLKIQRTERGDSAVYLCASSFRLAGADNEQFFGPGTRLTVL.

This sequence joins TRBV5-5 and TRBJ2-7; no clear D gene. This CDR3 has 15 residues. Trimming left V 0 bases short and J 0 bases short, with 10 bases between. Germline V gene sequence: CDR1 SGHKS, CDR2 YYEKEE (reference sequence). The CDR3 sequence: CASSLDWATSYEQYF. The CDR3 nucleotides are TGTGCCAGCAGCTTGGACTGGGCTACCTCCTACGAGCAGTACTTC. Supplemented by reference TRBV5-5 and TRBJ2-7, the full variable domain reads DAGVTQSPTHLIKTRGQQVTLRCSPISGHKSVSWYQQVLGQGPQFIFQYYEKEERGRGNFPDRFSARQFPNYSSELNVNALLLGDSALYLCASSLDWATSYEQYFGPGTRLTVT.

This clone appeared once. V is TRBV15 and J is TRBJ1-1; D unresolved. The CDR3 extends over 15 amino acids. CDR1 is LNHNV and CDR2 is YYDKDF in the germline V gene (reference sequence). V was shortened by 5 bases and J by 3 bases, with 16 bases between the two germline ends. CDR3: CATSPGLTRDTEAFF. CDR3 bases: TGTGCCACCAGCCCAGGACTTACGAGAGACACTGAAGCTTTCTTT.

The rearrangement joins TRBV9 to TRBJ2-1, with 9 bases aligning to TRBD2. The germline CDR1 and CDR2 sequences are SGDLS and YYNGEE. Trimming removed 1 base from V and 10 bases from J; junction bases left unmatched: 6. This CDR3 comprises 14 residues. CDR3 nucleotide sequence: TGTGCCAGCAGCGTAAGGATAGCGGGAGACGAGCAGTTCTTC. It translates to CASSVRIAGDEQFF.

The chain joins TRBV7-9 to TRBJ2-7; D may be TRBD1 (5 bases). Germline CDR1 is SEHNR and CDR2 is FQNEAQ (reference sequence). The CDR3 loop spans 14 amino acids. The ends were cut back, 1 base at V and 1 base at J, with 8 bases in the middle. CDR3 DNA sequence: TGTGCCAGCAGCTTAGAAACAGGTTCCTACGAGCAGTACTTC. Its protein product is CASSLETGSYEQYF.

V and J are TRBV19 and TRBJ2-2; the match to TRBD2 covers 10 bases. The CDR3 totals 17 residues. The germline V gene has CDR1 LNHDA and CDR2 SQIVND (reference sequence). The V segment lost 1 base and the J segment 7 bases; nucleotides outside the gene matches: 9. DNA for the CDR3: TGTGCCAGTAGTATAGTCCTAAGCGGGAGGGCCAGCGGGGAGCTGTTTTTT. It specifies CASSIVLSGRASGELFF.

The rearrangement joins TRBV18 to TRBJ2-7, with D perhaps TRBD2 (5 bases). V was cut by 3 bases and J by 3 bases, with 12 bases left in between. CDR1 and CDR2 from the germline V gene are KGHSH and LQKENI. This CDR3 has 14 amino acids. CDR3 loop: CASSPRDTFYEQYF. The DNA for the CDR3 is TGTGCCAGCTCACCGAGGGATACTTTCTACGAGCAGTACTTC. The whole variable domain, remainder taken from reference TRBV18 and TRBJ2-7, is NAGVMQNPRHLVRRRGQEARLRCSPMKGHSHVYWYRQLPEEGLKFMVYLQKENIIDESGMPKERFSAEFPKEGPSILRIQQVVRGDSAAYFCASSPRDTFYEQYFGPGTRLTVT.

The gene calls are TRBV5-6 and TRBJ2-3; TRBD2 matches at 13 bases. V dropped 4 bases and J dropped 2; count of bases not matched to a gene: 10. The CDR3 runs 18 residues. Germline CDR1 SGHDT, CDR2 YYEEEE. The CDR3 DNA sequence: TGTGCCAGCAGCCGCCCGATACTAGCGGGAGGGGTCACAGATACGCAGTATTTT. Its translation is CASSRPILAGGVTDTQYF.

The chain recombines TRBV15 with TRBJ2-1; 12 positions match TRBD2. The CDR3 covers 15 residues. Germline lookup yields CDR1 LNHNV and CDR2 YYDKDF (reference sequence). Losses at the gene ends were 5 bases for V and 6 bases for J; bases not matched to a gene: 5. CDR3 nucleotide sequence: TGTGCCACCAGCCTAGGACTAGCGGGGTTCAATGAGCAGTTCTTC. This codes for CATSLGLAGFNEQFF.

This clone appeared a single time. V is TRBV7-8 and J is TRBJ1-1; possibly TRBD1 for D (5 bases). Trimming took 4 bases from V and 4 from J, leaving 13 bases between them. Germline assignment: CDR1 SGHVS and CDR2 FQNEAQ. There are 14 residues in the CDR3. CDR3 bases: TGTGCCAGCAGCTCTAGTCAGGGTGGCACTGAAGCTTTCTTT. Amino acids: CASSSSQGGTEAFF.

This clone was seen just once. The V and J genes are TRBV6-5 and TRBJ1-1; TRBD1 agrees at 9 bases. The CDR3 totals 15 residues. V shed 2 bases, J shed 6 bases, and the junction held 7 bases outside the gene matches. CDR1 and CDR2 (germline): MNHEY, SVGAGI. The CDR3 DNA follows: TGTGCCAGCAGTTACCCCGGGACAGGGTGGTCTGAAGCTTTCTTT. This codes for CASSYPGTGWSEAFF.

The J gene is TRBJ1-4, the V gene TRBV2; a weak D match, TRBD1 (5 bases). Germline V gene data show CDR1 as SNHLY and CDR2 as FYNNEI. The V gene lost 6 bases and the J gene lost 8 bases, with 13 bases spanning the gap. The CDR3 contains 13 residues. The CDR3 loop is CASSARQSEKLFF. The CDR3 DNA sequence: TGTGCCAGCAGCGCCCGACAGAGCGAAAAACTGTTTTTT.

The J gene is TRBJ2-1, the V gene TRBV2, with no clear D. CDR3 length equals 13 residues. The germline gives CDR1 SNHLY, CDR2 FYNNEI. The V end was cut by 6 bases, the J end by 3 bases, with 9 bases between. The CDR3: CASSPTRYNEQFF. CDR3 coding DNA: TGTGCCAGCAGCCCGACTCGCTACAATGAGCAGTTCTTC.

This clone appeared a single time. The V and J genes are TRBV12-5 and TRBJ1-5, with D perhaps TRBD1 (6 bases). Trimming left V 6 bases short and J 1 base short, with 16 bases between. This CDR3 region has 16 residues. CDR1 is LGHNT and CDR2 is FRNRAP in the germline V gene. As DNA, the CDR3 is TGTGCTAGTGGCGGGGGGGCTGTGGGCAGCAATCAGCCCCAGCATTTT. Encoded protein: CASGGGAVGSNQPQHF. Full variable domain (rest looked up from reference TRBV12-5 and TRBJ1-5): DARVTQTPRHKVTEMGQEVTMRCQPILGHNTVFWYRQTMMQGLELLAYFRNRAPLDDSGMPKDRFSAEMPDATLATLKIQPSEPRDSAVYFCASGGGAVGSNQPQHFGDGTRLSIL.

The V gene is TRBV5-6, the J gene TRBJ2-6; no definite D call. The CDR3 length is 17 residues. The V end was cut by 1 base, the J end by 4 bases, with 15 bases between. CDR1 SGHDT and CDR2 YYEEEE come from the germline V gene. Written as DNA, the CDR3 is TGTGCCAGCAGCTTGAAGTCACGGGTTCCCGGGGCCAACGTCCTGACTTTC. Amino acid sequence: CASSLKSRVPGANVLTF. Based on the CDR3 plus reference TRBV5-6 and TRBJ2-6, the full variable domain is DAGVTQSPTHLIKTRGQQVTLRCSPKSGHDTVSWYQQALGQGPQFIFQYYEEEERQRGNFPDRFSGHQFPNYSSELNVNALLLGDSALYLCASSLKSRVPGANVLTFGAGSRLTVL.